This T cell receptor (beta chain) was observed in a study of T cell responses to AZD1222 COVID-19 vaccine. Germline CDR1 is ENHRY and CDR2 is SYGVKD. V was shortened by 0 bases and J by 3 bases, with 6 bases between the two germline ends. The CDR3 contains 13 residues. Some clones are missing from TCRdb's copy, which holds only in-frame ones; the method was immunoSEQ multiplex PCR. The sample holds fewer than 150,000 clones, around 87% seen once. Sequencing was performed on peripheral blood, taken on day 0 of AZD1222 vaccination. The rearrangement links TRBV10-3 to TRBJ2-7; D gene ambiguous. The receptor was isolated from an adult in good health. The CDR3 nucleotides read TGTGCCATCAGTGAGTCGCCGCTCTACGAGCAGTACTTC. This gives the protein CAISESPLYEQYF.